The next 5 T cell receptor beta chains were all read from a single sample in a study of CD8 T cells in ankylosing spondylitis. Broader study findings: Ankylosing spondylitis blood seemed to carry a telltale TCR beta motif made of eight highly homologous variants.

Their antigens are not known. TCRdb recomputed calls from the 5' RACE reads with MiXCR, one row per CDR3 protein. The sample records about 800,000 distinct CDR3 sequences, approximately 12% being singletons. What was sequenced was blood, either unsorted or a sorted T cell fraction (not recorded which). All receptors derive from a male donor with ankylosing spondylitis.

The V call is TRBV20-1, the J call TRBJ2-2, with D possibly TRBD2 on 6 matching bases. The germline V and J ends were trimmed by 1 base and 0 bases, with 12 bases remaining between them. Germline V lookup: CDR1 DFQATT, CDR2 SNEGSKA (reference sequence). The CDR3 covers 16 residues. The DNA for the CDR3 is TGCAGTGCTAGAGCCTGGGACTTCCCGAACACCGGGGAGCTGTTTTTT. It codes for CSARAWDFPNTGELFF.

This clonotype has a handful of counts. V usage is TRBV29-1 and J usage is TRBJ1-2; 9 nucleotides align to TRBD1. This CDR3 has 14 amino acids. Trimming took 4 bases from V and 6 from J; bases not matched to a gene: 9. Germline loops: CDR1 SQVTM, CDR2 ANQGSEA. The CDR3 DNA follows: TGCAGCGTTGCTCCCGGGACAGGGTTTGATGGCTACACCTTC. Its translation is CSVAPGTGFDGYTF.

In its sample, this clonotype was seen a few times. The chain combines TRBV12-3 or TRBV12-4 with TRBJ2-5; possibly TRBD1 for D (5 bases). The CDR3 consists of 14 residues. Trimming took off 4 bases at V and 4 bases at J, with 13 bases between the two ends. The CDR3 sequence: CASSSRGAPETQYF. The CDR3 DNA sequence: TGTGCCAGCAGTTCCCGTGGGGCCCCAGAGACCCAGTACTTC.

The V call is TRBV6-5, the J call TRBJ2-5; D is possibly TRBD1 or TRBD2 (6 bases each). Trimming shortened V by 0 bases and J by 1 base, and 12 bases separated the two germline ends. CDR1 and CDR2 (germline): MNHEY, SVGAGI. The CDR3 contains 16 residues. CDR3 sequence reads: CASSYSVGGFQETQYF. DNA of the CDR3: TGTGCCAGCAGTTACTCGGTCGGGGGCTTCCAAGAGACCCAGTACTTC.

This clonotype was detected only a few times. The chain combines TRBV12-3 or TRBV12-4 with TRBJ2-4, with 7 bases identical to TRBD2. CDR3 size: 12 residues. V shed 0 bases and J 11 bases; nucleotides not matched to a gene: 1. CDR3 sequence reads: CASSLARGFQYF. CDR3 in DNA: TGTGCCAGCAGTTTAGCGCGGGGGTTTCAGTACTTC.